This T cell receptor beta chain was observed in a study of T-cell memory formation after mild COVID-19 (dated by TCRdb to the early 2020s). A note on the overall study: TCR sequence clusters from the two donors were largely donor specific. Longitudinal TCRalpha and TCRbeta repertoire sequencing tracked T-cell clones expanding and contracting after mild COVID-19 in a couple of donors. Two young, previously healthy adult volunteers made up the cohort, one male and one female. Beyond this particular receptor, the publication reports: SARS-CoV-2 specificity of the second-wave clones peaking on day 37 was not confirmed. Some responding clones were detected in pre-infection memory, suggesting pre-existing cross-reactive memory T cells joined the SARS-CoV-2 response. The study covered only a couple of mild cases, and larger cohorts including severe cases with pre-infection samples were considered necessary. Contracting CD4+ clones turned up mainly in the CM and EM memory subsets, whereas EMRA was where CD8+ clones were enriched. Clones that contracted from day 15 to 85 showed balanced CD4/CD8 phenotypes, whereas a second wave of clones that expanded from day 15 to 37 leaned towards CD4+.

Instrument on record: Illumina NovaSeq 6000. TCRalpha and TCRbeta cDNA libraries were constructed by 5'RACE with constant-segment primers, with sample barcodes and unique molecular identifiers being introduced. Trizol reagent was used to extract RNA from every sample. The libraries were amplified in two PCR steps, and the second step added a second sample barcode and Illumina TruSeq adapters. Libraries were sequenced on an Illumina NovaSeq with 2 x 150 bp paired-end reads. As for the original processing: Reads were demultiplexed and collapsed into UMI-guided consensus sequences with migec v1.2.7. Using mixcr v2.1.11, UMI consensuses were aligned to TRA and TRB V and J templates and then assembled into clonotypes. Expanded or contracted clonotypes were those called significant by both edgeR and NoisET, with noise models trained on biological replicates. For edgeR calls, the cutoffs were a false discovery rate-adjusted p below 0.01 and a log2 fold-change threshold of 1. As an exploratory analysis of dynamics, PCA with hierarchical clustering was applied to max-normalized trajectories of the 1000 most abundant clonotypes. Separately sequenced CD4+ and CD8+ repertoires were used to assign the CD4 or CD8 phenotype of responding clones. The public reads were reprocessed in TCRdb via fastp at Q25 and MiXCR, keeping in-frame beta chains. Rows are combined by CDR3 protein, so each entry shows the most common genes and DNA. The V and J calls were not made by the authors but by TCRdb's processing. Across this sample there are 190,000 or so distinct CDR3 sequences, with 27% seen only once. The leading ten clones occupy roughly an eighth of the sample.

Relative to germline, V is missing 4 bases and J is missing 3 bases, with 6 bases of the junction outside any gene match. From cysteine to phenylalanine, the CDR3 is 15 amino acids long. Only the CDR3 DNA stays, 45 bases, in frame from base 1. PBMCs were isolated by Ficoll-Paque density gradient centrifugation. Note on this clonotype: What antigen it recognizes has not been identified. Base qualities were left out, and no much larger clone turns up one base away.

This chain joins TRBV12-3 or TRBV12-4 to TRBJ2-5, and TRBD2 matches 9 of the central bases. The sample taken for sequencing was PBMCs or a T cell subset sorted from them (not recorded which). The origin of this receptor is an adult woman who had mild COVID-19 (a few samples of this study predate the infection). The sample titles of this study are shuffled in the database, so cell type and time point are left out; the donor was told from shared clones. The CDR3 region: CASSWSSGVKETQYF. The DNA sequence is given as TGTGCCAGCAGTTGGTCTAGCGGGGTTAAAGAGACCCAGTACTTC.